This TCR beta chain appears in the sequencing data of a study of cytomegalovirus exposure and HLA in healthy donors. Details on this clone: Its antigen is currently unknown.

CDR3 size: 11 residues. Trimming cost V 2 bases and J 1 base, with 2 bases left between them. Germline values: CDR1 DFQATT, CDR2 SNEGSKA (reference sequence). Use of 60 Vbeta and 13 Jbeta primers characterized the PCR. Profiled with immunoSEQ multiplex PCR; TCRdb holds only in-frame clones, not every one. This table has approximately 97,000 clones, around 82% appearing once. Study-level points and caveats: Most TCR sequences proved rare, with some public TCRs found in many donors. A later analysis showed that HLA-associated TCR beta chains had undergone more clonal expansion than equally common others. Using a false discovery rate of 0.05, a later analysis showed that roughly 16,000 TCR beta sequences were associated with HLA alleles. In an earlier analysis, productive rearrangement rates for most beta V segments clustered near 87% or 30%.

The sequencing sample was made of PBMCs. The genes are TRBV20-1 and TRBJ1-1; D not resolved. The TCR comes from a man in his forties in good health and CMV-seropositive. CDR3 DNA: TGCAGTGCTAGACAGAACACTGAAGCTTTCTTT. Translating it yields CSARQNTEAFF.